This T cell receptor (beta chain) was observed in a study of neoadjuvant anti-PD-1 for oral cavity cancer (dated by TCRdb to the early 2020s). Notes on the research overall: Three to four biweekly doses of nivolumab at 3 mg/kg were mostly administered to patients before curative-intent surgical resection. For patients who did not progress, a fourth nivolumab dose was given around day 43, followed by definitive surgical resection on days 50-56. Under RECIST 1.1, patients with complete response, partial response or stable disease were classed as responders, and patients with progression were classed as non-responders. The parent correlative cohort had approximately twelve patients and a response rate of 33%.

The time point label for this specimen denotes: after neoadjuvant nivolumab, at surgical resection. Patients had been newly diagnosed with stage II-IVA oral cavity squamous cell carcinoma, and no prior systemic or radiation treatment had been given to the patients. The cohort was composed of patients with HPV-negative, locally advanced oral cavity squamous cell carcinoma. No culture maintenance or expansion was done, as the peripheral blood mononuclear cells went straight to analysis. The samples were obtained from a longitudinal correlative study of a single-arm phase II trial testing neoadjuvant nivolumab in oral cavity squamous cell carcinoma. Subject-matched pre- and post-treatment PBMCs and tumors from three responders and three non-responders underwent genomic DNA-based TCRbeta sequencing. Peripheral blood mononuclear cells were collected before nivolumab treatment and again after treatment, at the time of surgery. Genomic DNA was isolated from PBMCs using the Maxwell RSC DNA from Cells kit.

PBMC libraries used mostly about 480 ng of input genomic DNA for deep sequencing, with six replicates per sample. Following the manufacturer's instructions, the team built TCRbeta libraries using the immunoSEQ hsTCRbeta kit. The finished libraries were brought together in one pool at about 2.8 nM, which was then read using an Illumina NovaSeq 6000 S4 flow cell. On the study's bioinformatics: Raw data preprocessing and quality control were performed with the immunoSEQ Analyzer. The analysis was limited to productive rearrangements, and each clonotype was defined by a unique CDR3 amino acid sequence. Repertoire clonality was estimated as the Gini-Simpson index, which was calculated using the R package tcR. Gini indices were compared with Student's t test, and associations with tumor size change were assessed by Pearson correlation. TCRdb carries this immuneACCESS record with in-frame sequences only. Its versions omit some clonotypes, under half of them owing to an unresolved V gene in the studies checked, with the rest unexplained. The V and J calls and clone size are taken from that table; D and trimming were inferred from the DNA. In all, the sample holds about 68,000 clones, and roughly 85% of those were seen once. Approximately 3.6% of the sample rests with the top ten.

On this clone: Its antigen is currently not known. There are no base qualities to consult, and no much larger clone falls within one base.

Results the study describes overall, beyond this receptor: Within PBMCs, T cell clonality (Gini index) was significantly higher in non-responders than responders after neoadjuvant nivolumab. Only three patients per response group were included in the TCR analyses, and larger cohorts for validation were called for by the authors. Higher pretreatment blood Treg/Th17 ratios correlated with both higher pretreatment blood TCRbeta clonality and lower post-treatment tumor TCRbeta clonality.

Counted from cysteine to phenylalanine, this CDR3 has 13 amino acids. The CDR3 DNA has 39 bases and is translated from base 1. Reading the germline V gene gives CDR1 MGHDK and CDR2 SYGVNS. The junction shows trimming of 3 bases on V and 2 bases on J, plus 7 bases between the germline ends. The V and J segments used are TRBV25-1 and TRBJ2-5; the D gene is unclear. The sequencing here drew on PBMCs, taken after nivolumab (anti-PD-1) treatment. This TCR derives from a person aged 35-79 years with oral cavity squamous cell carcinoma. The CDR3 protein sequence reads: CASSDRLQETQYF. Read as DNA, the sequence is TGTGCCAGCAGTGATCGCTTACAAGAGACCCAGTACTTC.